This TCR beta chain was documented in a study of blood T cell repertoires in COVID-19. Study information: Samples representing acute and convalescent COVID-19 were sourced from the United States, Italy and Spain.

Trimming took 4 bases from V and 4 from J; bases not matched to a gene: 3. This CDR3 has 16 residues. Germline CDR1 and CDR2: SGHRS and YFSETQ. Libraries were prepared by immunoSEQ multiplex PCR; TCRdb keeps only in-frame clonotypes and omits some of them. Among some 200,000 clones listed, around nine tenths were seen once. This TCR derives from a man aged 45-65 years with COVID-19, enrolled during active disease. The specimen was peripheral blood. This sequence joins TRBV5-1 and TRBJ2-2, with 14 bases that match TRBD2. The CDR3 spells CASSQTSGRVTGELFF. The CDR3 coding sequence is TGCGCCAGCAGCCAGACTAGCGGGAGGGTCACCGGGGAGCTGTTTTTT.